This T cell receptor beta chain was found in a study of early T cells in non-severe SARS-CoV-2 infection. TCRdb passed the 5' RACE reads through MiXCR, listing each CDR3 protein once. The sample lists tens of thousands of distinct CDR3 sequences, around 13% occurring once. The CDR3 has 13 residues. Trimming took off 6 bases at V and 1 base at J, with 12 bases between the two ends. CDR1 and CDR2 (germline): DFQATT, SNEGSKA (reference sequence). This chain uses TRBV20-1 with TRBJ2-5; the D is unclear. This TCR came from an adult who was a healthcare worker with PCR-confirmed SARS-CoV-2 infection or an uninfected control (not recorded which). The donor label of this sample is uncertain. Sequencing was performed on whole blood, taken at baseline. The CDR3 here is CSARQETQETQYF. CDR3 DNA sequence: TGCAGTGCAAGGCAGGAGACCCAAGAGACCCAGTACTTC.